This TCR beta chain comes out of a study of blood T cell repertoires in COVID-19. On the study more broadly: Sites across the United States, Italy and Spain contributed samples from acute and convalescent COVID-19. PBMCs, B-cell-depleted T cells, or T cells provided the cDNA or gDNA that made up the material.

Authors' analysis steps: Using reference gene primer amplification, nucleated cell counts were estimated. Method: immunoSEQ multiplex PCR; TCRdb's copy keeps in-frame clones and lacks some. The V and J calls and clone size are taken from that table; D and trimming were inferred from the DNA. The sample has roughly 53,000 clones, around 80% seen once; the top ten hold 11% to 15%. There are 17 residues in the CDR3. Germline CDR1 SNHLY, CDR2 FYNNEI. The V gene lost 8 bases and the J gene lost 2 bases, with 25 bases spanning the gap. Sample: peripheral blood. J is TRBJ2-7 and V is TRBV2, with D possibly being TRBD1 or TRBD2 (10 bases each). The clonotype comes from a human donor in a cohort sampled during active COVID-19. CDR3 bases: TGTGCCAGCGGCCGGGACAGGGGTCTAGCGGGGGCCTACGAGCAGTACTTC. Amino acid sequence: CASGRDRGLAGAYEQYF. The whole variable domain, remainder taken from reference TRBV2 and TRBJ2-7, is EPEVTQTPSHQVTQMGQEVILRCVPISNHLYFYWYRQILGQKVEFLVSFYNNEISEKSEIFDDQFSVERPDGSNFTLKIRSTKLEDSAMYFCASGRDRGLAGAYEQYFGPGTRLTVT.